The clone carrying this TCR beta chain was counted only a few times. The antigen remains undetermined. This sample was taken from a study of blood T cells in healthy people across ages. With a J-beta primer mix and a sample-barcoded 5' primer, a second PCR ran about 6 to 11 cycles. Each cDNA molecule, via a template-switch adaptor with 12 random nucleotides, was tagged. TCRdb called the 5' RACE reads again in MiXCR, with one record for every CDR3 protein. This sample has 790,000 or so distinct CDR3 sequences, with more than 50% found just once. The study's findings and limits: Compared with aged donors, long-lived donors showed fewer expanded clones, suggesting selection. PBMCs that were unsorted prevented a conclusive naive versus antigen-experienced comparison.

Trimming took 9 bases from V and 5 from J, leaving 16 bases between them. CDR1 and CDR2 (germline): MNHNY, SVGAGI (reference sequence). This CDR3 comprises 13 residues. Donors gave 8.5 to 10 milliliters of peripheral blood apiece. Sequencing was carried out using blood. This TCR came from a man in his forties in good health. The rearrangement links TRBV6-6 to TRBJ1-2; D is perhaps TRBD1 (6 bases). The chain's CDR3 is CASNNRVLYGYTF. CDR3 DNA: TGTGCCAGTAACAACAGGGTTTTGTATGGCTACACCTTC.